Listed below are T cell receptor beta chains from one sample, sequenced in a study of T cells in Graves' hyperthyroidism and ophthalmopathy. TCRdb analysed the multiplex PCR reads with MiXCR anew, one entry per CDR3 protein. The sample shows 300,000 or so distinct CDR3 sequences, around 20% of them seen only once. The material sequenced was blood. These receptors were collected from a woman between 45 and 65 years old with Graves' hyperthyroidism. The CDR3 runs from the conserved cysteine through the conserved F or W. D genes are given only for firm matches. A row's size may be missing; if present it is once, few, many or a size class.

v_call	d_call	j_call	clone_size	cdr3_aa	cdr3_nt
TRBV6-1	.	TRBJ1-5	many	CASSEGRDTSNQPQHF	TGTGCCAGCAGTGAAGGAAGGGATACTAGCAATCAGCCCCAGCATTTT
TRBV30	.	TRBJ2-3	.	CAWSVGRPSTDTQYF	TGTGCCTGGAGTGTCGGGCGTCCTAGCACAGATACGCAGTATTTT
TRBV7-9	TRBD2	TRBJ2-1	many	CASSPWTSGSLGTNEQFF	TGTGCCAGCAGCCCTTGGACTAGCGGGAGCCTGGGGACGAATGAGCAGTTCTTC
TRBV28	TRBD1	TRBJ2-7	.	CASSLSRDRRAYEQYF	TGTGCCAGCAGCTTATCCCGGGACAGGAGGGCCTACGAGCAGTACTTC
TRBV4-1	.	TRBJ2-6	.	CASSQEREVNVLTF	TGCGCCAGCAGCCAAGAGCGGGAAGTCAACGTCCTGACTTTC
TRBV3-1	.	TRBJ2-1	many	CASSQRGLGDNEQFF	TGTGCCAGCAGCCAAAGGGGACTGGGGGACAATGAGCAGTTCTTC
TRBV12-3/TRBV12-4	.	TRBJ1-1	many	CASSLGGWTEAFF	TGTGCCAGCAGTTTAGGGGGGTGGACTGAAGCTTTCTTT
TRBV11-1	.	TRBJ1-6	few	CASSSEGRGVTSPLHF	TGTGCCAGCAGCTCCGAGGGGAGGGGGGTAACTTCACCCCTCCACTTT
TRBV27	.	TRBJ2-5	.	CASSLSSSPQETQYF	TGTGCCAGCAGTTTAAGCAGTTCCCCCCAAGAGACCCAGTACTTC
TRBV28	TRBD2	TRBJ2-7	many	CASSLLAGRDEQYF	TGTGCCAGCAGTTTGCTAGCGGGACGGGACGAGCAGTACTTC
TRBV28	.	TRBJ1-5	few	CASTLGGLSNQPQHF	TGTGCCAGCACCCTGGGGGGGCTAAGCAATCAGCCCCAGCATTTT
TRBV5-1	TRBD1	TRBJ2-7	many	CASSFRGNVHEQYF	TGCGCCAGCAGCTTCAGGGGGAACGTCCACGAGCAGTACTTC
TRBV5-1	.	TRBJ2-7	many	CASSLGPGGQTYEQYF	TGCGCCAGCAGCTTAGGTCCCGGGGGGCAGACCTACGAGCAGTACTTC
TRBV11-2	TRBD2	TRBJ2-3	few	CASSLIAGGPRDTQYF	TGTGCCAGCAGCCTTATAGCGGGGGGGCCGAGAGATACGCAGTATTTT
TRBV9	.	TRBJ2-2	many	CASSVGNTGELFF	TGTGCCAGCAGCGTAGGGAACACCGGGGAGCTGTTTTTT
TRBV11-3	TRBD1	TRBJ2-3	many	CASSSRGQVGDTQYF	TGTGCCAGCAGCTCCCGGGGACAGGTGGGAGATACGCAGTATTTT